This T cell receptor (beta chain) appears in the sequencing data of a study of vaccination and CD4 T cells after COVID-19 (dated by TCRdb to between 2020 and 2023). Broadly, across the study: Convalescent patients had a positive SARS-CoV-2 result on nasal swab PCR, and of these patients, several had mild disease and one had severe disease. The convalescent cohort comprised six males and four females, including two Hispanic individuals, seven Caucasians, two Asians and one multiracial person. Each participant got two doses of either the Pfizer-BioNTech BNT162b2 vaccine (n=8) or the Moderna mRNA-1273 vaccine (n=2). Post-COVID blood samples were collected from convalescent patients a median of roughly 100 days after diagnosis, with a range of about 30 to 161 days. Post-vaccine blood samples were obtained a median of around 67 days after the second vaccine dose, with a range of about 12 to 241 days. Overlapping spike peptide pools from SARS-CoV-2 and from the common cold coronaviruses HCoV-NL63, HCoV-OC43 and HCoV-229E were used as culture stimuli. Control cultures received a CEFX viral epitope pool as the positive control, an HIV-1 Nef peptide pool as the negative control, or no peptide. In some eleven COVID-19 convalescent patients and a handful of infection-naive healthy vaccine recipients, researchers compared the spike-specific CD4+ TCR repertoire from before mRNA vaccination with the repertoire from after. Study-wide conclusions, independent of this receptor: Of the vaccine-specific clones in convalescent patients, 304 of 307, or nearly all, reacted only to SARS-CoV-2 spike and did not cross-react with common cold coronaviruses. The number of convalescent patients in the study was relatively small, and the study did not examine early timepoints following natural infection. An increase in the median number of SARS-CoV-2-reactive clonotypes from approximately 20 after infection to roughly 38 after vaccination was observed, but the change was not found to be significant. In convalescent patients, a median roughly 86% of post-vaccine SARS-CoV-2-reactive clones were detected only after vaccination, suggesting vaccine-specific priming.

In the paper's terms, the treatment or condition label means: approximately nine-day PBMC culture with coronavirus spike peptide pools or control peptides (ViraFEST assay). The ViraFEST assay, used in the study, expanded antigen-specific T cells with peptide pools and then identified the expanded clonotypes through TCR sequencing. The positive SARS-CoV-2 PCR tests of the convalescent patients were dated from March to December 2020, before the Alpha, Beta and Delta variants emerged in the United States. Roughly 2 million PBMCs per well were cultured in IMDM with 5% human AB serum and roughly 9.3 IU/ml IL-2, plus 10 ug/ml peptide pools. On days 3 and 7, half of the culture medium was replaced with fresh IL-2-containing medium. CD4+ T cells were isolated after approximately 10 days of culture through negative selection using the EasySep CD4+ T cell isolation kit. Ficoll-Paque Plus gradient centrifugation was used to isolate PBMCs from whole blood, and the isolated PBMCs were then either used fresh or cryopreserved at -140C. Culture conditions were generally each tested in triplicate wells.

Comment on this clonotype: The antigen it recognizes is unknown. Base qualities were left out, and no much larger clone turns up one base away.

The library was obtained by PCR. At the Johns Hopkins FTIC core, DNA from the cultured CD4+ T cells underwent TCR sequencing with the Oncomine TCR Beta short-read assay. Genomic DNA was extracted from the cultured CD4+ T cells with the QIAamp micro DNA kit. Oncomine TCR Beta libraries from cultured CD4+ T cells were pooled with unique dual indexes and sequenced on an Illumina iSeq 100. Per the original workflow: Non-productive sequences were filtered out, and CDR3s that did not start with C, did not end with F or W, or were shorter than 7 amino acids were discarded. The MANAFEST web application identified antigen-specific clonotypes by comparing peptide-stimulated wells against reference wells and other culture wells. Positive clones required FDR below 0.05, an odds ratio above 5, and productive frequency above 0.1% in at least two of three replicate wells. Cross-reactive clonotypes were defined as significantly expanded in both SARS-CoV-2 spike wells and at least one common cold coronavirus spike condition. CDR3 homology was assessed with Levenshtein distances (stringdist) and unrooted phylogenetic trees (ape) in R version 3.6.1. TCRdb trimmed public reads at Q25 via fastp, called clones via MiXCR and kept in-frame beta chains. Under each unique CDR3 protein, matching rows form one entry showing the most common genes and DNA. These V and J calls rely on TCRdb rather than the paper's analysis. Across this sample there are roughly 20,000 distinct CDR3 sequences, with roughly 29% seen only once. In total, the top ten clones hold approximately 10% of the sample.

This receptor was identified in a human donor with COVID-19. The sample comprised cultured CD4+ T cells from blood.

Here is the DNA: TGCAGCTTAAGGACAGGGAGGGCCGGGGAGCTGTTTTTT. Its protein reads: CSLRTGRAGELFF. The chain uses TRBV20-1 and TRBJ2-2; 8 matching bases give a weak D call of TRBD1. CDR1 DFQATT and CDR2 SNEGSKA are derived from the germline V gene (reference sequence). The CDR3 covers 13 residues, taking in both the cysteine and the phenylalanine. Only CDR3 DNA is held: 39 bases, read in frame from base 1.